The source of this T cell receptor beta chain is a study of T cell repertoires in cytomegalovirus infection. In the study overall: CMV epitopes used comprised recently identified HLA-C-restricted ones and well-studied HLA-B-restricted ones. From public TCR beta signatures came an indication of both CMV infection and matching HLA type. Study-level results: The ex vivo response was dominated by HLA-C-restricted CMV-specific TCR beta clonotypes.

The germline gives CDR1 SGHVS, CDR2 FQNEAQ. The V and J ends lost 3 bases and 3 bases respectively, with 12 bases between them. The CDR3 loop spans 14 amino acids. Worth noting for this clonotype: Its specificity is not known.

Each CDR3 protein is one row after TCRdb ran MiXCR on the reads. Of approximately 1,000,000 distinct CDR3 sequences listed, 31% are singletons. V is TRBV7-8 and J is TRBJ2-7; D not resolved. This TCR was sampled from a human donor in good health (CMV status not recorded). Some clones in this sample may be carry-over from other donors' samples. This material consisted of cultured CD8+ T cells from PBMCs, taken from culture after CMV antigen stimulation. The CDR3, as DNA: TGTGCCAGCAGCTTCCAGACCGGTAACTACGAGCAGTACTTC. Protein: CASSFQTGNYEQYF.